This entry lists 27 T cell receptor beta chains sequenced from one sample in a study of PD-1 blockade in mismatch repair-deficient tumors. Profiling relied on immunoSEQ multiplex PCR, and the TCRdb table lists in-frame clones only, not all of them. Among under 150,000 clones listed, about 85% were seen once. This specimen was peripheral blood, taken 44 weeks after starting pembrolizumab. The receptors shown here come from an adult with mismatch repair-deficient cancer.

The rearrangement joins TRBV30 to TRBJ1-3; D remains ambiguous. V lost 1 base, J lost 2 bases, and 9 bases lay in between. CDR1 GTSNPN and CDR2 SVGIG come from the germline V gene (reference sequence). This CDR3 is built from 14 residues. The CDR3 DNA reads as TGTGCCTGGAGTGAGGCCGGGGCTGGAAACACCATATATTTT. Amino acids: CAWSEAGAGNTIYF. Complete variable domain (other parts from reference TRBV30 and TRBJ1-3): SQTIHQWPATLVQPVGSPLSLECTVEGTSNPNLYWYRQAAGRGLQLLFYSVGIGQISSEVPQNLSASRPQDRQFILSSKKLLLSDSGFYLCAWSEAGAGNTIYFGEGSWLTVV.

This CDR3 reads CASSLAQGAKTQYF. In DNA, the CDR3 is TGTGCCAGCAGCTTAGCTCAGGGGGCGAAGACCCAGTACTTC. This sequence joins TRBV11-3 and TRBJ2-5, with TRBD1 identical over 8 bases. This CDR3 spans 14 amino acids. In germline, CDR1 is SGHNT, CDR2 YENEEA. The junction had 4 bases not matched to a gene; V was cut back by 1 base and J by 6 bases.

This clone was recorded only once. The chain couples TRBV5-4 to TRBJ2-7; D is possibly TRBD1 (6 bases). V was shortened by 1 base and J by 2 bases, with 10 bases between the two germline ends. CDR3 length: 14 residues. CDR1 SGHNT and CDR2 YYREEE come from the germline V gene (reference sequence). CDR3: CASSLQGTTYEQYF. The CDR3 DNA follows: TGTGCCAGCAGCTTGCAGGGGACCACCTACGAGCAGTACTTC. Full variable domain (missing parts from reference TRBV5-4 and TRBJ2-7): ETGVTQSPTHLIKTRGQQVTLRCSSQSGHNTVSWYQQALGQGPQFIFQYYREEENGRGNFPPRFSGLQFPNYSSELNVNALELDDSALYLCASSLQGTTYEQYFGPGTRLTVT.

As regards this clone: Different DNA sequences within this sample yield the same CDR3. The genes are TRBV5-1 and TRBJ2-7; D gene uncertain. The CDR3 has 11 residues. Germline CDR1 reads SGHRS; CDR2 reads YFSETQ. The germline V and J ends were trimmed by 3 bases and 4 bases, with 5 bases remaining between them. Here the CDR3 DNA reads TGCGCCAGCAGCTCATCATACGAGCAGTACTTC. This sequence encodes CASSSSYEQYF.

The rearrangement uses TRBV28 and TRBJ2-7; 13 nucleotides match TRBD2. Germline CDR1 reads MDHEN; CDR2 reads SYDVKM. This CDR3 contains 14 residues. V trimming: 5 bases; J trimming: 7 bases; junction bases outside the gene matches: 5. The CDR3 region has the DNA TGTGCCAGCAGTAACGGACTAGCGGGAGTAGAGCAGTACTTC. Translation: CASSNGLAGVEQYF.

The CDR3 coding sequence is TGTGCCAGCAGTCCTGAGACTAGCGGATACGCTAACAATGAGCAGTTCTTC. Translation gives CASSPETSGYANNEQFF. V usage is TRBV28 and J usage is TRBJ2-1; 9 positions match TRBD2. Germline trimming cut 5 bases from V and 5 bases from J; bases unmatched to any gene: 13. The CDR3 is 17 residues long. Germline V lookup: CDR1 MDHEN, CDR2 SYDVKM.

The CDR3 sequence: CASSLPRGYEQYF. The DNA of the CDR3 is TGTGCCAGCAGCCTACCCAGGGGCTACGAGCAGTACTTC. J is TRBJ2-7 and V is TRBV7-8, with a possible D match to TRBD1 (6 bases). The CDR3 runs to 13 residues. Germline V gene lookup returns CDR1 SGHVS and CDR2 FQNEAQ. The V end lost 5 bases, the J end lost 3 bases, and 11 bases lay between the germline ends.

This clone was seen a handful of times. The rearrangement joins TRBV11-1 to TRBJ2-7, with TRBD1 matching 8 bases. The V segment lost 5 bases and the J segment 5 bases; nucleotides outside the gene matches: 11. This CDR3 has 15 amino acids. The germline V gene has CDR1 SGHAT and CDR2 FQDESV (reference sequence). In nucleotides, the CDR3 is TGTGCCAGCAGCGCCTGGACAGGGTCTAGGGACGAGCAGTACTTC. Translation: CASSAWTGSRDEQYF.

This clone came up a few times. The chain uses TRBV12-5 and TRBJ2-1; 7 bases match TRBD1. Unmatched junction bases numbered 5, after V lost 5 bases and J lost 10 bases. Germline-derived CDR1 and CDR2 are LGHNT and FRNRAP. This CDR3 contains 12 residues. This CDR3 reads CASGLGQSEQFF. In DNA, the CDR3 is TGTGCTAGTGGTCTGGGACAGTCCGAGCAGTTCTTC.

This clone was recorded once. The CDR3 is CASRTDRGDYGYTF. CDR3 sequence (DNA): TGTGCCAGCAGGACCGACAGGGGAGACTATGGCTACACCTTC. The chain employs TRBV7-9 and TRBJ1-2, with 8 bases matching TRBD1. Per the germline V gene, CDR1 is SEHNR and CDR2 is FQNEAQ (reference sequence). The length of the CDR3 is 14 residues. The trim removed 6 bases at V and 3 bases at J, leaving 6 bases unmatched.

Sample share makes this clone medium-sized. The V and J genes are TRBV4-2 and TRBJ2-7; 7 positions match TRBD1. Trimming at V came to 0 bases and at J to 0 bases, leaving 2 bases not matched to a gene. From germline, CDR1 is LGHNA and CDR2 YNFKEQ. CDR3 size: 15 residues. The CDR3 loop is CASSQDGDSSYEQYF. The CDR3 nucleotides read TGTGCCAGCAGCCAAGATGGGGACAGCTCCTACGAGCAGTACTTC.

The gene calls are TRBV5-1 and TRBJ1-4, with no clear D. Germline CDR1 reads SGHRS; CDR2 reads YFSETQ. The germline V and J ends were trimmed by 0 bases and 5 bases, with 8 bases remaining between them. This CDR3 has 14 residues. CDR3 sequence (DNA): TGCGCCAGCAGCTTGGACATCCGAAATGAAAAACTGTTTTTT. This gives the protein CASSLDIRNEKLFF.

The V gene is TRBV18, the J gene TRBJ2-7; possible D gene TRBD1, 5 bases. V was cut by 5 bases and J by 2 bases, with 13 bases left in between. The CDR3 spans 14 residues. Germline CDR1 reads KGHSH; CDR2 reads LQKENI. The CDR3 here is CASSGQSSAYEQYF. CDR3 in DNA: TGTGCCAGCTCAGGACAAAGTTCGGCCTACGAGCAGTACTTC.

The genes are TRBV20-1 and TRBJ2-5; D remains ambiguous. Trimming removed 5 bases from V and 9 bases from J, with 13 bases in between. CDR1 DFQATT and CDR2 SNEGSKA come from the germline V gene (reference sequence). The CDR3 is 11 residues long. The CDR3 loop is CSAGVGGAQYF. DNA of the CDR3: TGCAGTGCTGGGGTGGGTGGAGCCCAGTACTTC.

The chain uses TRBV4-3 and TRBJ2-7; perhaps D is TRBD1 or TRBD2 (5 bases each). The germline CDR1 and CDR2 sequences are LGHNA and YSLEER. V lost 1 base and J lost 2, with 12 bases in between. CDR3 length: 15 residues. The CDR3 coding sequence is TGCGCCAGCAGCCAAGTGGCAGGGACCACCTACGAGCAGTACTTC. Protein sequence: CASSQVAGTTYEQYF.

The count of this clone is one. The chain couples TRBV7-9 to TRBJ2-7; 9 bases map to TRBD2. This CDR3 is built from 16 residues. The germline V gene encodes CDR1 SEHNR and CDR2 FQNEAQ (reference sequence). V lost 0 bases to trimming and J lost 4 bases; unmatched junction nucleotides: 7. The CDR3 spells CASSLAASGNQYEQYF. The CDR3 region has the DNA TGTGCCAGCAGCTTAGCCGCTAGCGGGAATCAGTACGAGCAGTACTTC.

The gene calls are TRBV28 and TRBJ1-1; D is perhaps TRBD1 (5 bases). CDR3 size: 12 residues. The V gene's germline CDR1 is MDHEN and CDR2 SYDVKM. The V and J ends lost 2 bases and 9 bases respectively, with 10 bases between them. DNA of the CDR3: TGTGCCAGCAGTTTAGGGGACGCGAAAGCTTTCTTT. This encodes CASSLGDAKAFF.

This clone was seen more than once but under ten times. This rearrangement joins TRBV7-9 to TRBJ2-7; TRBD2 is a possible D gene (6 bases). Germline values: CDR1 SEHNR, CDR2 FQNEAQ (reference sequence). The CDR3 loop spans 14 amino acids. Trimming left V 5 bases short and J 3 bases short, with 14 bases between. The CDR3 coding sequence is TGTGCCAGCAGCGCCCCTCCGACTAGCTACGAGCAGTACTTC. The encoded protein is CASSAPPTSYEQYF.

V and J are TRBV6-5 and TRBJ2-7, with no clear D. This CDR3 comprises 13 residues. Trimming removed 4 bases from V and 2 bases from J, with 9 bases in between. Germline lookup yields CDR1 MNHEY and CDR2 SVGAGI. CDR3 sequence reads: CASSSRAAYEQYF. CDR3 nucleotide sequence: TGTGCCAGCAGTTCTCGGGCAGCCTACGAGCAGTACTTC.

This rearrangement joins TRBV7-9 to TRBJ2-5; 8 bases fit TRBD1. The germline gives CDR1 SEHNR, CDR2 FQNEAQ (reference sequence). The J segment lost 4 bases and the V segment lost 3 bases, leaving 7 bases of the junction unmatched. The CDR3 length is 15 residues. The CDR3 here is CASSFRQGFGETQYF. The DNA for the CDR3 is TGTGCCAGCAGCTTTCGACAGGGGTTCGGAGAGACCCAGTACTTC.

This rearrangement joins TRBV4-3 to TRBJ1-2; tentative D call: TRBD1 (6 bases). Trimming shortened V by 3 bases and J by 3 bases, and 14 bases separated the two germline ends. Germline loops: CDR1 LGHNA, CDR2 YSLEER. The CDR3 totals 15 residues. The CDR3 DNA is TGCGCCAGCAGCCAGATGATAGGGGGGTACTATGGCTACACCTTC. It is translated as CASSQMIGGYYGYTF.

The genes are TRBV5-1 and TRBJ1-5, with 9 bases fitting TRBD1. Germline CDR1 reads SGHRS; CDR2 reads YFSETQ. The CDR3 has 14 amino acids. Trimming at V came to 0 bases and at J to 5 bases, leaving 0 bases not matched to a gene. Here the CDR3 DNA reads TGCGCCAGCAGCTTGGGACAGGGGGATCAGCCCCAGCATTTT. This codes for CASSLGQGDQPQHF.

This chain joins TRBV7-9 and TRBJ2-2, with D maybe TRBD1 (6 bases). The CDR3 is 15 residues long. The germline CDR1 and CDR2 sequences are SEHNR and FQNEAQ (reference sequence). V lost 5 bases to trimming and J lost 1 base, with 11 bases between them. The DNA of the CDR3 is TGTGCCAGCAGCCCGGACAGTATGAACACCGGGGAGCTGTTTTTT. Its protein is CASSPDSMNTGELFF.

Comment on this clone: One end of the junction is discordant with germline, which a read error may explain. The chain links TRBV2 to TRBJ2-7; D remains ambiguous. The germline gives CDR1 SNHLY, CDR2 FYNNEI. The CDR3 totals 16 residues. Here the CDR3 DNA reads TGTGCCAGCAGTTTCACTAACCCCCCCACACACAGAGGTCAGCACTTC. It is translated as CASSFTNPPTHRGQHF.

V is TRBV5-1 and J is TRBJ2-4; the D gene is possibly TRBD1 (5 bases). The V end lost 2 bases, the J end lost 7 bases, and 13 bases lay between the germline ends. Germline V gives CDR1 SGHRS, CDR2 YFSETQ. This CDR3 contains 14 residues. DNA for the CDR3: TGCGCCAGCAGCTTTAGGGGCGAGGAGAACATTCAGTACTTC. Its translation is CASSFRGEENIQYF.

V gene TRBV6-5 combines with J gene TRBJ2-2, with D hard to call. V gave up 6 bases and J gave up 1 base, with 12 bases separating them. The CDR3 runs 15 residues. Germline lookup yields CDR1 MNHEY and CDR2 SVGAGI. As DNA, the CDR3 is TGTGCCAGCAGACCAGTGGGTGGGAACACCGGGGAGCTGTTTTTT. It specifies CASRPVGGNTGELFF.

The chain carries TRBV7-2 and TRBJ2-1, with D perhaps matching TRBD1 (6 bases). The ends were cut back, 3 bases at V and 3 bases at J, with 12 bases in the middle. The CDR3 covers 15 residues. Germline V gives CDR1 SGHTA, CDR2 FQGNSA. The CDR3 nucleotides are TGTGCCAGCAGCTTGCAGGGGATGGGCTACAATGAGCAGTTCTTC. Amino acid sequence: CASSLQGMGYNEQFF.